A selection of T cell receptor beta chains follows, all from one sample in a study of T cell responses to AZD1222 COVID-19 vaccine. Method: immunoSEQ multiplex PCR; TCRdb's copy keeps in-frame clones and lacks some. The sample has about 120,000 clones; 70% to 90% are singletons. Sequencing was performed on peripheral blood, taken on day 0 of MenACWY control vaccination. Receptor source: an adult in good health. Each CDR3 is given with its conserved first and last residue. The D gene is left open where the match is weak.

d_call v_call cdr3_aa
. TRBV28 CASSTLQGEQYF
. TRBV3-1/TRBV3-2 CASSPTGRSNQPQHF
. TRBV18 CASSPARGTYEQYF
. TRBV21-1 CASSKPRGSKMETQYF
. TRBV7-9 CASSPFLRPEAFF
TRBD1 TRBV5-8 CASSMDARGRLHTEAFF
. TRBV5-8 CASSLWRQSDHEQYF
TRBD1 TRBV5-5 CASSLAQGQVSYEQYF
TRBD1 TRBV28 CASSPAGQGEPEAFF
. TRBV18 CASSPGDRGYTF
. TRBV11-2 CASSREQNTEAFF
. TRBV28 CASSPTGGRNYGYTF
TRBD1 TRBV5-1 CASSFGSQGAEEQYF
. TRBV5-1 CASSVGTGNTIYF
. TRBV7-8 CASSPGPLYEQYF
. TRBV2 CASSEAARTQYF
. TRBV11-2 CASSPQPAGNTIYF
TRBD2 TRBV28 CASRSTSGTFYTDTQYF
TRBD2 TRBV7-2 CASSSPGLAGNTVSQYF
. TRBV27 CASRTPIGRSGYGYTF
. TRBV5-1 CASSQGIGNTIYF
. TRBV29-1 CSVVSNSNSFEAFF
. TRBV5-4 CASSRVTGELFF
TRBD1 TRBV7-2 CASSQGQGASEQYF
. TRBV3-1/TRBV3-2 CASSQGGTVDYGYTF
. TRBV7-3 CASSKDYADTIYF
. TRBV10-3 CAISEWTAMAPNSGNTIYF
TRBD2 TRBV14 CASIRKNLLGLAGTYEQYF
. TRBV28 CASTLRETQYF
. TRBV7-3 CASSPVRTGELFF
TRBD2 TRBV5-6 CASTLIAGGPNTQYF
TRBD1 TRBV27 CASSSLGQDRGNTIYF
. TRBV7-2 CASSLAQNSNQPQHF
. TRBV28 CASSPKHETNEKLFF
TRBD2 TRBV6-4 CASSRISGGATDTQYF
. TRBV3-1/TRBV3-2 CASSQDPQSTEQYF
. TRBV29-1 CSVEEGGGAFF
. TRBV6-5 CASSSTSSGANVLTF
. TRBV28 CASSLVGQETQYF
. TRBV9 CASSRFGGTNEKLFF
. TRBV15 CATTGYPGNTIYF
. TRBV9 CASSVAGDTDTQYF
. TRBV27 CASSLSPVRQYTDTQYF
TRBD1 TRBV28 CASSNPSGQLNQPQHF
. TRBV29-1 CSVEGSRTRTNTEAFF